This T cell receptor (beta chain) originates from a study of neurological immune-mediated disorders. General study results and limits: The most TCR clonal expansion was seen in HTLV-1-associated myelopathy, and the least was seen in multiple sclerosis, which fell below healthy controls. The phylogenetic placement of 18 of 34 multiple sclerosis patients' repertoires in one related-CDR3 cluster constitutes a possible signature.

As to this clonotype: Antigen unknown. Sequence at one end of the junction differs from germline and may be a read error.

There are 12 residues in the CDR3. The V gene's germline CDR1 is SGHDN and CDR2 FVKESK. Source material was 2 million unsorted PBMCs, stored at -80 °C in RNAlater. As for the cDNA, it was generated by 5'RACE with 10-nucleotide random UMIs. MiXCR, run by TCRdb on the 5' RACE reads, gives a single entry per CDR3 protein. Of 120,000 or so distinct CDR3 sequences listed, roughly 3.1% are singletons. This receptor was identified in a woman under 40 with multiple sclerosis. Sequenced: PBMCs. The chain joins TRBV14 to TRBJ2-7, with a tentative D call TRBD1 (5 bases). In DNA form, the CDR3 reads TGTGCCAGCAGCCAAGAGAAGGACATCCTTAACTTC. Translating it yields CASSQEKDILNF.